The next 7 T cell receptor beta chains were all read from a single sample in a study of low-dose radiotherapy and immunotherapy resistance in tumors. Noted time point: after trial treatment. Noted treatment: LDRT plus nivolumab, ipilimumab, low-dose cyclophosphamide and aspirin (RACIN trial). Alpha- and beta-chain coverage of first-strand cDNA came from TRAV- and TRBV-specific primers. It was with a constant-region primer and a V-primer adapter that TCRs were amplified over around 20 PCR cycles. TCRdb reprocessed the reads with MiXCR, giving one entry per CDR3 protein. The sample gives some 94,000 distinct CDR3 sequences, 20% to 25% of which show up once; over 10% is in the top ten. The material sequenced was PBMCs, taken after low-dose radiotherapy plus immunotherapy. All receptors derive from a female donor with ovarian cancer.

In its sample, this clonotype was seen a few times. The CDR3 loop reads CAAGPTWDEQFF. The CDR3 DNA reads as TGTGCCGCGGGGCCTACGTGGGATGAGCAGTTCTTC. The chain links TRBV10-3 to TRBJ2-1, with a weak D call TRBD2 (6 bases). Deletions cut 11 bases from V and 8 bases from J, with 16 bases between. CDR1 is ENHRY and CDR2 is SYGVKD in the germline V gene. The CDR3 extends over 12 amino acids.

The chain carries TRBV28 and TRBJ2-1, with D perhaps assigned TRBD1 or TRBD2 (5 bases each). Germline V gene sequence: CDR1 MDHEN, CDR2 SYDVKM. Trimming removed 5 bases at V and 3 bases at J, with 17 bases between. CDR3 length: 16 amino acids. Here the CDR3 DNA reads TGTGCCAGCAGTGCCGGGACCGGAGAACTCTACAATGAGCAGTTCTTC. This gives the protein CASSAGTGELYNEQFF.

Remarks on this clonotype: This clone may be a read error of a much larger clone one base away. The CDR3 DNA reads TGTTCCAGCAGCTTGAGCTTCACAGATACGCAGTATTTT. Translation: CSSSLSFTDTQYF. The chain uses TRBV7-2 and TRBJ2-3, with unresolved D. The germline V gene has CDR1 SGHTA and CDR2 FQGNSA. This CDR3 contains 13 residues.

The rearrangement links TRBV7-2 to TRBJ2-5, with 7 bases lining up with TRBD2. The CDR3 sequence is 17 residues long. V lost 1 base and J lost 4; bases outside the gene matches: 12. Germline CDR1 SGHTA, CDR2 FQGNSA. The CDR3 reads CASSLGIGGGRSETQYF. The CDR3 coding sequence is TGTGCCAGCAGCTTAGGAATAGGTGGCGGGAGATCAGAGACCCAGTACTTC.

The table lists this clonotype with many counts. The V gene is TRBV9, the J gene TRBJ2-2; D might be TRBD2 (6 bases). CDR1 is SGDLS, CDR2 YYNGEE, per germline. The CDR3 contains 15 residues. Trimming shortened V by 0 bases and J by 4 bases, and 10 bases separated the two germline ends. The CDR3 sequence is CASSVAWGVTGELFF. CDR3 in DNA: TGTGCCAGCAGCGTAGCTTGGGGGGTCACCGGGGAGCTGTTTTTT.

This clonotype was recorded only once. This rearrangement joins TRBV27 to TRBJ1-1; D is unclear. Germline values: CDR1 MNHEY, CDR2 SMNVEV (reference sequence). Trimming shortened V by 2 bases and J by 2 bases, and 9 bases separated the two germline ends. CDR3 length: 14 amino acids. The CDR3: CASSLRVFNTEAFF. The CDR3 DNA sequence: TGTGCCAGCAGTTTACGGGTTTTTAACACTGAAGCTTTCTTT.

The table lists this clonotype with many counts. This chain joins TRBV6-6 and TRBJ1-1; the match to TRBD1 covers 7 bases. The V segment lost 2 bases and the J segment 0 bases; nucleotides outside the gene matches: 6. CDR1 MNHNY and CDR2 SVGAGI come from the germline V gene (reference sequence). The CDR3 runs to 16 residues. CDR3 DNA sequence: TGTGCCAGCAGTTACCCCGGACAGGCCTTGAACACTGAAGCTTTCTTT. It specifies CASSYPGQALNTEAFF.